Sequencing of this T cell receptor beta chain was carried out in a study of radiotherapy plus CTLA-4 blockade in lung cancer. V was pared by 5 bases and J by 0 bases, with 14 bases between. Germline V gene lookup returns CDR1 MNHEY and CDR2 SMNVEV (reference sequence). The CDR3 loop spans 15 amino acids. Repertoires were generated with immunoSEQ multiplex PCR, while TCRdb's copy carries only in-frame clones and drops some. The data contain approximately 52,000 clones, 75% to 80% of them seen just once; the ten biggest clones take up 2.4%. The V call is TRBV27, the J call TRBJ2-7; the D is unclear. This sequence was found in a human donor with non-small cell lung cancer whose response to radiotherapy plus ipilimumab could not be evaluated. The material sequenced was peripheral blood, taken from a patient treated with radiotherapy plus ipilimumab. The CDR3 bases are TGTGCCAGCAGTCTTACGCCGGGTCTCTCCTACGAGCAGTACTTC. Its translation: CASSLTPGLSYEQYF.